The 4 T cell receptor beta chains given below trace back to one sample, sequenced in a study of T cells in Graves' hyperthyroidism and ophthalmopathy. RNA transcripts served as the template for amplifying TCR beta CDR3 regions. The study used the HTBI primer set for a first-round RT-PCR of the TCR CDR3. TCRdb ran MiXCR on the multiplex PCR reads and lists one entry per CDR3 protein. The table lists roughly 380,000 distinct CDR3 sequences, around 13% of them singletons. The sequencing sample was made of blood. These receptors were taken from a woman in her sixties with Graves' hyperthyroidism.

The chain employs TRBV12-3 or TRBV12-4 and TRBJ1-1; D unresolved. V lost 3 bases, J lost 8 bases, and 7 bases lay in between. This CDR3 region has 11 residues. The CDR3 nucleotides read TGTGCCAGCAGTTTTCGAGGGGAAGCTTTCTTT. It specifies CASSFRGEAFF.

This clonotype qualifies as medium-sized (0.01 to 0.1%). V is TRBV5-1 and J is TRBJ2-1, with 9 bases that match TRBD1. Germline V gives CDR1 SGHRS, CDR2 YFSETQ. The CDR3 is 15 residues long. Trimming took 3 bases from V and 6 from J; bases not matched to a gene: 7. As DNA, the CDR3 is TGCGCCAGCAGCTCGGAACAGGGGGCGGGCAATGAGCAGTTCTTC. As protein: CASSSEQGAGNEQFF.

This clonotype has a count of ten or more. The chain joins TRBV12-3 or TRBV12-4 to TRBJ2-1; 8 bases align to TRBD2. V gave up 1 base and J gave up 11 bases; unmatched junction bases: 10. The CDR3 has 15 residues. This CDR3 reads CASSLGAGGYGKQFF. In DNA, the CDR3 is TGTGCCAGCAGTTTAGGGGCGGGAGGTTATGGAAAGCAGTTCTTC.

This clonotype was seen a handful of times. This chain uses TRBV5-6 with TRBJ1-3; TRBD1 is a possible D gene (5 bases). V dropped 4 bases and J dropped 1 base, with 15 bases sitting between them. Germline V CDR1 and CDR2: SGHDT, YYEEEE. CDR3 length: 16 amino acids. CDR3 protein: CASSGLGTVSGNTIYF. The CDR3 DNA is TGTGCCAGCAGCGGGCTAGGGACGGTATCTGGAAACACCATATATTTT. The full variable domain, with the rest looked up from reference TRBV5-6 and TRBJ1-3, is DAGVTQSPTHLIKTRGQQVTLRCSPKSGHDTVSWYQQALGQGPQFIFQYYEEEERQRGNFPDRFSGHQFPNYSSELNVNALLLGDSALYLCASSGLGTVSGNTIYFGEGSWLTVV.